Included here is one T cell receptor (beta chain) sequence, with context. The specificity of this receptor is unknown. Base qualities are not at hand, and no much larger clone is one base apart. The data derive from a study of shared clonotypes between healthy human individuals (dated by TCRdb to 2018 to 2020). General notes on the study: The cohort included a few men and a couple of women between 18 and 49 years of age. For each donor, CD4 naive and CD4 memory were each run on three plates, CD8 naive on two plates, and CD8 memory on one plate. Leukapheresis yielded between about 0.94 and 8.9 billion PBMCs per donor. To estimate repertoire size and how much clonotypes are shared between individuals, the study performed deep sequencing of blood TCR repertoires from a handful of healthy adults. Different laboratories and diverse techniques were used to prepare libraries and sequence TCR repertoires, to increase sequencing depth and limit assay-specific biases. The study at large found these results: Because the study included only a small number of donors, the genetic and exposure-history diversity represented was limited. Pairwise subsampling led to the expectation that sequencing depth would affect the degree of clonotype sharing among donors. Across a few donors, 5% to 6% of naive CD4, over 3% of naive CD8, around 2.5% of memory CD4, and approximately 0.4% of memory CD8 clonotypes were shared. Estimated clonotype richness was generally larger for naive than for memory subsets. Higher generation probabilities were observed for clonotypes shared by all four sorted-subset donors than for non-shared clonotypes. Rarefaction of sorted-subset datasets indicated incomplete sequencing despite the large sequencing depth. Sampling was limited to blood, and TCR repertoires in tissue likely differ from TCR repertoires in blood.

Using the deep immunoSEQ assay, TCR CDR3 regions were amplified from genomic DNA by multiplex PCR. Genomic DNA extracted from each cell subset was distributed evenly over all wells of several immunoSEQ 96-well plates, and each plate served as one replicate. For sorted subsets, each replicate PCR was loaded with approximately 190 ng genomic DNA, equivalent to roughly 30,000 T cell genomes. The purified libraries were quantified using a Qubit 3.0 fluorometer, sized with a Bioanalyzer 2100, and then quantified again using the KAPA Library Quantification kit. Every immunoSEQ 96-well plate was sequenced on a dedicated single-read 150-cycle Illumina NextSeq 550 flow cell. The authors' pipeline ran thus. Because only junctional sequences without quality scores were contained in the immunoSEQ output, filtering matching that applied to full-length reads could not be performed. To assign V/J genes and CDR3, sequences were annotated using PyIR, a Python wrapper for IgBLAST v1.9, with IMGT germline references. Reads with weak V/J assignments (E-value above 1e-6), missing CDR3, stop codons, out-of-frame junctions, or ambiguous translated residues were removed. V3J clonotypes were defined as sequences sharing an identical inferred V gene, J gene, and CDR3 amino acid sequence. Percentage overlap between repertoires was calculated by dividing the number of shared unique clonotypes by the size of the smaller repertoire. Three approaches were used to assess repertoire richness: RTK rarefaction, the Chao1 estimator, and Recon v2.1 estimates of unobserved clonotypes. For all TCRbeta clonotypes obtained by the gDNA method from four donors, generation probabilities were computed with OLGA. The source is immuneACCESS, and TCRdb retained only in-frame sequences with V and J called. Part of the clones is not carried over; for the studies checked, unresolved V genes explain less than half of this, and the remainder is unexplained. For V, J and clone size, that table is used; D and trimming come from the DNA. Here the sample has 2 million or so clones; around 95% occur a single time. The ten largest account for under 0.15% of the sample.

The donors were healthy, HIV-negative adults who had no recently reported acute infections or vaccinations. Every donor was a Caucasian adult living in Nashville, Tennessee, USA. CD4+ T cells were enriched through magnetic negative selection, after which naive cells were positively selected on CD45RA and the remaining negative fraction served as the memory subset. Blood was obtained by leukapheresis, after which PBMCs were separated by Ficoll-Histopaque density gradient centrifugation and cryopreserved in liquid nitrogen vapor phase. Purity and quantity of every magnetically sorted T cell population were checked by analytical flow cytometry. Each sorted fraction had its genomic DNA isolated and then quantified by UV absorbance on a Nanodrop 2000c. The CDR3 runs 14 amino acids, cysteine and phenylalanine included. The DNA shown is the 42-base CDR3, in frame from base 1. V loses 1 base of germline sequence and J loses 5 bases, and the interval between the two ends is 9 bases. The germline V gene yields SGHTA for CDR1 and FQGTGA for CDR2.

The chain uses TRBV7-3 and TRBJ2-1; tentative D gene TRBD1, with 6 bases matching. The sequence derives from a man aged 18 to 29 in good health. The material sequenced was naive CD4+ T cells sorted from blood. The sample's cell subset or site label is to be understood as: CD45RA+ positively selected. The CDR3 here reads CASSLRPGDNEQFF. The bases are TGTGCCAGCAGCTTAAGGCCAGGGGACAATGAGCAGTTCTTC.